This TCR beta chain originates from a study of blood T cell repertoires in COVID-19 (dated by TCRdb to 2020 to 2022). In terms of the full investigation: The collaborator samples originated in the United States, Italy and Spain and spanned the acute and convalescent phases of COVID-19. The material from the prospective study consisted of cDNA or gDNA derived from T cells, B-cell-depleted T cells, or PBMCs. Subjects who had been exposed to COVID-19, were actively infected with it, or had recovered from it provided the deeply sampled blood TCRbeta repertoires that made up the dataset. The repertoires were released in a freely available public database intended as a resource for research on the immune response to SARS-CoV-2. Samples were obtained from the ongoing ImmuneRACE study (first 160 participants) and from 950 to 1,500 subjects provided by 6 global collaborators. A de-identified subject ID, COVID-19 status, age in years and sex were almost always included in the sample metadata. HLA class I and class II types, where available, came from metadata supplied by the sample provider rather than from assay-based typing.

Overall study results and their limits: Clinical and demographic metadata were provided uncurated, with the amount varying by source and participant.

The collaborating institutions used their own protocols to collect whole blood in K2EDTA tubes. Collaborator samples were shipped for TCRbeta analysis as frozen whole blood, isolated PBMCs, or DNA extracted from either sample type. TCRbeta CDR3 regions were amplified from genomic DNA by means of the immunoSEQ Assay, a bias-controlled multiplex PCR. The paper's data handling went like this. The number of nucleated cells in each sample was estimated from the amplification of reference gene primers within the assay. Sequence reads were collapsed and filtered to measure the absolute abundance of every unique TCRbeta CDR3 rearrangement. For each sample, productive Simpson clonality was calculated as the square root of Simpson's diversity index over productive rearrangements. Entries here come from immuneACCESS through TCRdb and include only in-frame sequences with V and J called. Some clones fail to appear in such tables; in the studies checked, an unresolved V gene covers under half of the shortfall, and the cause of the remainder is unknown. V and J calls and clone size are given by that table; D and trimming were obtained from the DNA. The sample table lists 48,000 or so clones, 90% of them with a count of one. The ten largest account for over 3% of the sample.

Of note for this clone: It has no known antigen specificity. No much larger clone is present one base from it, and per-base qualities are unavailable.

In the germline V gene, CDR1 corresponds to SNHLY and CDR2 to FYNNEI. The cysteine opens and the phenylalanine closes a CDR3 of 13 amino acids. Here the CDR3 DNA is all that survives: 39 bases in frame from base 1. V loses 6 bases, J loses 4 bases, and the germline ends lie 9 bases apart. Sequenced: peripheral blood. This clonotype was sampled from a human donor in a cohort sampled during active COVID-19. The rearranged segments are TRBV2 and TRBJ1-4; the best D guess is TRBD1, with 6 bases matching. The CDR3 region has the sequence CASRTGYNEKLFF. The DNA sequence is TGTGCCAGCAGGACAGGCTATAATGAAAAACTGTTTTTT.